One T cell receptor beta chain is described in this entry. Its matching antigen is unknown. A much larger clone lies a single base off, so this may be a read error. The data originate from a study of T cells in Graves' hyperthyroidism and ophthalmopathy. Overall study: Sampling of peripheral blood happened at initial diagnosis, prior to any treatment.

From germline, CDR1 is MDHEN and CDR2 SYDVKM. The trim removed 5 bases at V and 5 bases at J, leaving 11 bases unmatched. This CDR3 has 16 residues. Uncontrolled infection, other autoimmune disease, pregnancy or lactation led to exclusion. What was amplified from RNA transcripts were TCR beta CDR3 regions. With the HTBI primer set, the TCR CDR3 went through a first round of RT-PCR. TCRdb reprocessed the multiplex PCR reads with MiXCR, giving one entry per CDR3 protein. The sample includes approximately 690,000 distinct CDR3 sequences, about 20% seen only once; the top ten take about 34%. The study, taken as a whole, reports: A median around 5.9 months before onset, the model predicted ophthalmopathy. Most clonotypes that expanded in the thyroid above 0.001 also showed up in blood.

The chain links TRBV28 to TRBJ1-1; TRBD1 agrees at 10 bases. The clonotype comes from a man younger than 45 with Graves' ophthalmopathy. The sequenced sample was blood. CDR3 sequence: CASSPIRDRGRTEAFF. In nucleotides, the CDR3 is TGTGCCAGCAGTCCGATCAGGGACAGGGGCCGGACTGAAGCTTTCTTT.